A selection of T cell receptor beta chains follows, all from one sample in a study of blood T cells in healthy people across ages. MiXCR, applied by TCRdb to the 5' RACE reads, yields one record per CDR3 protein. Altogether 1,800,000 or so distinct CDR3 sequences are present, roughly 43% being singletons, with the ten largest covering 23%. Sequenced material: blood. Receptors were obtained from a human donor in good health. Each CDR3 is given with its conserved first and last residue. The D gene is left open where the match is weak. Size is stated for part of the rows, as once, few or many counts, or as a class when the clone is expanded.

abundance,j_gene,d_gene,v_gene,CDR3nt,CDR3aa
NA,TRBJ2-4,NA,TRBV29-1,TGCAGCGCCTCGACAGGTTATCTAGCCAAAAACATTCAGTACTTC,CSASTGYLAKNIQYF
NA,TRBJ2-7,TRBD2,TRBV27,TGTGCCAGCGCCGCCGGCGGGGGATACGAGCAGTACTTC,CASAAGGGYEQYF
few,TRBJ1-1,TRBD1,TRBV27,TGTGCCAGCAGTCCCGGCAGGACAGGGATGCGATGGCCGAACACTGAAGCTTTCTTT,CASSPGRTGMRWPNTEAFF
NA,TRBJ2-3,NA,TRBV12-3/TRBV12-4,TGTGCCAGCAGTTTTTTCCCCGGGGGCACAGATACGCAGTATTTT,CASSFFPGGTDTQYF
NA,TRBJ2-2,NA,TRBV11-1,TGTGCCAGCAGCTTAGCTACCTCAGCTTCCGGGGAGCTGTTTTTT,CASSLATSASGELFF
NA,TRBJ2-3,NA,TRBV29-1,TGCAGCGTTCCGAGGGGGGAAGTTGGCACAGATACGCAGTATTTT,CSVPRGEVGTDTQYF
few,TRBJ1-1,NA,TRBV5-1,TGCGCCAGCAGCTTATTGGTACTATCCGATGAAGCTTTCTTT,CASSLLVLSDEAFF
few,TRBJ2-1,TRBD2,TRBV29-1,TGCAGCGTCCCGGTCGGTAGCGGGGGTTACAATGAGCAGTTCTTC,CSVPVGSGGYNEQFF
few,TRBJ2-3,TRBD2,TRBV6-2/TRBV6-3,TGTGCCAGCAGTTCGCGGGGGGAGACTGATACGCAGTATTTT,CASSSRGETDTQYF
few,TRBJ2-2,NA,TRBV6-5,TGTGCCAGCAGCCAGGACTGGCCGAACACCGGGGAGCTGTTTTTT,CASSQDWPNTGELFF
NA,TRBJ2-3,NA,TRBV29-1,TGCAGCGTTGCAAGAAGCTCCCGCACAGATACGCAGTATTTT,CSVARSSRTDTQYF
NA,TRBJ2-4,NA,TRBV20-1,TGCAGTGCTACGGGACCCGTGAACATTCAGTACTTC,CSATGPVNIQYF
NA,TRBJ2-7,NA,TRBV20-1,TGCAGTGCCAGGGTAGCGGCCCACTACGAGCAGTACTTC,CSARVAAHYEQYF
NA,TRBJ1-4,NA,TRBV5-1,TGCGCCAGCAGCTTCGATCATAATGAAAAACTGTTTTTT,CASSFDHNEKLFF
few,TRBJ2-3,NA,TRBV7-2,TGTGCCAGCAGCTTAGTCAGCGGACGCACAGATACGCAGTATTTT,CASSLVSGRTDTQYF
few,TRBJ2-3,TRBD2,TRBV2,TGTGCCAGCAGCGTACTAGCGGGGGATCGGGATACGCAGTATTTT,CASSVLAGDRDTQYF
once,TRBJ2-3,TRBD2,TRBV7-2,TGTGCCAGCAGCCCACAACCGGGACTAGCGATAGATACGCAGTATTTT,CASSPQPGLAIDTQYF
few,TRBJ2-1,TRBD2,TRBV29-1,TGCAGCGTGGCATCTAGCGGAGTCTCCTACAATGAGCAGTTCTTC,CSVASSGVSYNEQFF
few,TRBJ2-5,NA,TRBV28,TGTGCCAGCAGTTTGGTGATGTTTTGGGAGACCCAGTACTTC,CASSLVMFWETQYF
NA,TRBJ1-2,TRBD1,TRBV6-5,TGTGCCAGCAGTTATGAAGGACAGGTCTATGGCTACACCTTC,CASSYEGQVYGYTF
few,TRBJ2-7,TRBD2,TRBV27,TGTGCCAGCAGTACTCTGGCCACGGGCCTAGCGGGGGTCTACGAGCAGTACTTC,CASSTLATGLAGVYEQYF
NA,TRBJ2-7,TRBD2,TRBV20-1,TGCGGTGCTAGAGATGGAGACGGGGGGGGATACGAGCAGTACTTC,CGARDGDGGGYEQYF
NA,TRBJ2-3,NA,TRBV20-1,TGCAGTGCTAGCCAGGAGGACAGATCCACAGATACGCAGTATTTT,CSASQEDRSTDTQYF
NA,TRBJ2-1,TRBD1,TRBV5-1,TGCGCCAGCAGCCCTGACAGGGTACACAATGAGCAGTTCTTC,CASSPDRVHNEQFF
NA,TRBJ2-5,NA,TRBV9,TGTGCCAGCAGCACCAGTAAGACTCAAGAGACCCAGTACTTC,CASSTSKTQETQYF
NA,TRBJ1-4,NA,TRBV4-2,TGTGCCAGCAGCCAGCTCGACCAGGGCTATGAAAAACTGTTTTTT,CASSQLDQGYEKLFF
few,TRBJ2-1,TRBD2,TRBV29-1,TGCAGCGTTGAAGATCCTGTGCGGGGGGGTTTAAATGAGCAGTTCTTC,CSVEDPVRGGLNEQFF
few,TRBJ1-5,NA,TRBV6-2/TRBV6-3,TGTGCCAGCAGTTATCGGGGGTTCCAGCCCCAGCATTTT,CASSYRGFQPQHF
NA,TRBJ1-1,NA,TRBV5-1,TGCGCCAGCAGTAAGGAGGTCGACACTGAGGCTTTCTTT,CASSKEVDTEAFF
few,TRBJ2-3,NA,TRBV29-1,TGCAGGGTTGATGGGGGTCCCAGCACAGATACGCAGTATTTT,CRVDGGPSTDTQYF
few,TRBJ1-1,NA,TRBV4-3,TGCGCCAGCAGCCAAGGGTCCTCGGGGGCGCGGGACACTGAAGCTTTCTTT,CASSQGSSGARDTEAFF
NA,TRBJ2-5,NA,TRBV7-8,TGTGCCAGCAGCCAGGTCCTGGCAAAAGAGACCCAGTACTTC,CASSQVLAKETQYF
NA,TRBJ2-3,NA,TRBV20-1,TGCAGTGCTTCCTACCAGGATACGCAGTATTTT,CSASYQDTQYF
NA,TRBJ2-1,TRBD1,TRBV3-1,TGTGCCAGCAGCCAGAGGACAGGGTCTAACAATGAGCAGTTCTTC,CASSQRTGSNNEQFF
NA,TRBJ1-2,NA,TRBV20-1,TGCAGTGCTAGTGCGGGAATCTCCTATGGCTACACCTTC,CSASAGISYGYTF
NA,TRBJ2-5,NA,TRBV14,TGTGCCAGCAGCCCCCCCTGGGTAGAGACCCAGTACTTC,CASSPPWVETQYF
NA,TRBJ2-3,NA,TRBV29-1,TGCAGCGTCCCCCTCGTGAATATCAAGCAGTATTTT,CSVPLVNIKQYF
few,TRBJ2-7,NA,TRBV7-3,TGTGCCAGCAGCTTAACGGCTGGCCCGACCTACGAGCAGGACTTC,CASSLTAGPTYEQDF
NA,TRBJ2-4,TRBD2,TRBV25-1,TGTGCCAGCGGTGTTTATAGGGGAGGGGACATTCAGTACTTC,CASGVYRGGDIQYF
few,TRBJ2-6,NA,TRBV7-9,TGTGCCAGCAGCAAATTGGCCGGGACGACTGGGGCCAACGTCCTGACTTTC,CASSKLAGTTGANVLTF
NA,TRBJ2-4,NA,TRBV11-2,TGTGCCAGCAGCTCCTTGGAAGGGAGTCGGGCCAAAGACATTCAGTACTTC,CASSSLEGSRAKDIQYF
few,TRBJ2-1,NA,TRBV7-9,TGTGCCAGCAGCTTACCAGTCAATGAGCAGTTCTTC,CASSLPVNEQFF
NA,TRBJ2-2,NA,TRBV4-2,TGTGCCAGCAGCCAAGATGATGGTTTGGGGGGCTCGAACACCGGGGAGCTGTTTTTT,CASSQDDGLGGSNTGELFF
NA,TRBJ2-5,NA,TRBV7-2,TGTGCCAGCAGCTTAGAGGGTCCCGGAGGGACCCAGTACTTC,CASSLEGPGGTQYF
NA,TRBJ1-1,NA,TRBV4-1,TGCGCCAGCACCCAAGACATCCCCGAAGGGAGGGACACTGAAGCTTTCTTT,CASTQDIPEGRDTEAFF
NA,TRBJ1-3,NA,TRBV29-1,TGCAGCGTTGAAGATCGATCCTCTGGAAACACCATATATTTT,CSVEDRSSGNTIYF
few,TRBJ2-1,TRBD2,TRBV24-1,TGTGCCACCAGTGGGGTAGCGGGGGGGCTGAGGGAGCAGTTCTTC,CATSGVAGGLREQFF
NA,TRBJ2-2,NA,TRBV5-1,TGCGCCAGCAGCCTGATGTCTCGGGAGCTGTTTTTT,CASSLMSRELFF
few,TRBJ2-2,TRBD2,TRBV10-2,TGCGCCAGCAAACGGATTTTAGCGGGGGAGAACACCGGGGAGCTGTTTTTT,CASKRILAGENTGELFF
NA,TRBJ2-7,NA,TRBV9,TGTGCCAGCAGCGTAGCCGGGGACGGAGCCTACGAGCAGTACTTC,CASSVAGDGAYEQYF
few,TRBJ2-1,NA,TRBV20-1,TGCAGTGCTAGAGTGTTACAGGGTTTACCAAATGAGCAGTTCTTC,CSARVLQGLPNEQFF
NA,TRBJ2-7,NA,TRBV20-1,TGCAGTGCTCCAGGGGGAGGGGAAGTCGAGCAGTACTTC,CSAPGGGEVEQYF
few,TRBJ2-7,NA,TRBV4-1,TGCGCCAGCAGCGCATACTCTCCCGTCCACTCAGGCTACGAGCAGTACTTC,CASSAYSPVHSGYEQYF
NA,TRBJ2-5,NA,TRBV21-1,TGTGCCAGCAGCAAAATGATACAGGGACCTCAAGAGACCCAGTACTTC,CASSKMIQGPQETQYF
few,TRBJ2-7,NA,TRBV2,TGTGCCAGCTGCTCACGGACGGGTGCCTACGAGCAGTACTTC,CASCSRTGAYEQYF
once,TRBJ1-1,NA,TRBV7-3,TGTGCCAGCAGCTCCGGTGGGGGCGCGGGTGCTGAAGCTTTCTTT,CASSSGGGAGAEAFF
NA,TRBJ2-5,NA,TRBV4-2,TGTGCCAGCAGCCAAGATGGGGGGGGGCCGGAGGAGACCCAGTACTTC,CASSQDGGGPEETQYF
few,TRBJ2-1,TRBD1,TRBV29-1,TGCAGCGTTGAGGGACAGGGGGTTTCTTACAATGAGCAGTTCTTC,CSVEGQGVSYNEQFF
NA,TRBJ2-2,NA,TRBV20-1,TGCAGTGCTAAGGGGGTCGGGGAGCTGTTTTTT,CSAKGVGELFF